This T cell receptor (beta chain) was obtained from a study of T-cell reconstitution after alpha-beta-depleted transplantation in children. Germline-derived CDR1 and CDR2 are DFQATT and SNEGSKA (reference sequence). The CDR3 is made up of 13 amino acids. The V gene lost 6 bases and the J gene lost 6 bases, with 18 bases spanning the gap. Preparing the TCRbeta library involved the use of unique molecular identifiers. TCRdb re-called the PCR reads with MiXCR, one entry per CDR3 protein. The sample contains approximately 390,000 distinct CDR3 sequences, approximately 10% of which appear only once. The V gene is TRBV20-1, the J gene TRBJ2-7, with D possibly being TRBD1 or TRBD2 (5 bases each). Source: PBMCs from the stem cell graft donor, taken from the stem cell graft. This receptor was taken from a human donor who donated a stem cell graft to a child with acute myeloid leukemia. The CDR3, as DNA: TGCAGTGCCAGACCCACGGGGCAACCCGAGCAGTACTTC. Translated: CSARPTGQPEQYF.